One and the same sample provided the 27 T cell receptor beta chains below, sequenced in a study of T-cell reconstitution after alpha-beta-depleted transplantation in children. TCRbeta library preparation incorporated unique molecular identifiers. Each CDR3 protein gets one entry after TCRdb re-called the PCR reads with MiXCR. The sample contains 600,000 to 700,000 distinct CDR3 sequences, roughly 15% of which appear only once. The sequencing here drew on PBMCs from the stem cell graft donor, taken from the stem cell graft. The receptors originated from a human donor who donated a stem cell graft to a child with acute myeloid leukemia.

Here the CDR3 reads CATKSTENQETQYF. Written as DNA, the CDR3 is TGTGCCACCAAGTCGACGGAGAACCAAGAGACCCAGTACTTC. The rearrangement joins TRBV15 to TRBJ2-5; no clear D gene. CDR1 is LNHNV, CDR2 YYDKDF, per germline (reference sequence). The CDR3 sequence is 14 residues long. Trimming stripped 7 bases from V and 0 bases from J, with 12 bases between. The full variable domain, with the rest looked up from reference TRBV15 and TRBJ2-5, is DAMVIQNPRYQVTQFGKPVTLSCSQTLNHNVMYWYQQKSSQAPKLLFHYYDKDFNNEADTPDNFQSRRPNTSFCFLDIRSPGLGDTAMYLCATKSTENQETQYFGPGTRLLVL.

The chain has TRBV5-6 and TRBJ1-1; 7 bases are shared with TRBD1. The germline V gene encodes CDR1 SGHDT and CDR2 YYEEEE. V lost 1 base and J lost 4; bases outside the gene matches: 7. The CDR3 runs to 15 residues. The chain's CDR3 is CASSLYSGGSTEAFF. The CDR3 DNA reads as TGTGCCAGCAGCTTGTATTCAGGGGGATCCACTGAAGCTTTCTTT.

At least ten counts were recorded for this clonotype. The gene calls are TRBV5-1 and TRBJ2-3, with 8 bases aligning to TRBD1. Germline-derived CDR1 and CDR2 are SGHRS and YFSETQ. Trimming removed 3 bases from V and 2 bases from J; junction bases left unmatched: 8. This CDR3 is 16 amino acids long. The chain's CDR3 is CASSSPGQEFTDTQYF. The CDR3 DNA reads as TGCGCCAGCAGCTCACCGGGACAGGAATTCACAGATACGCAGTATTTT.

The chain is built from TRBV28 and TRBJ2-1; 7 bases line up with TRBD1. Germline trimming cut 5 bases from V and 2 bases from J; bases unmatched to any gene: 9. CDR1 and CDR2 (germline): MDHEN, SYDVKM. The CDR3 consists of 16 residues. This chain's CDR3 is CASSPPDRVAYNEQFF. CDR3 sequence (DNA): TGTGCCAGCAGTCCCCCCGACAGGGTAGCCTACAATGAGCAGTTCTTC.

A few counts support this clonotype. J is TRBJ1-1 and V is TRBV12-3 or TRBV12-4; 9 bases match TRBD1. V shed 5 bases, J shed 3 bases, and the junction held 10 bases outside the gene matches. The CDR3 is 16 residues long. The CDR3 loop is CASSIGQGRWDTEAFF. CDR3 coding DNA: TGTGCCAGCAGTATCGGACAGGGGAGGTGGGACACTGAAGCTTTCTTT.

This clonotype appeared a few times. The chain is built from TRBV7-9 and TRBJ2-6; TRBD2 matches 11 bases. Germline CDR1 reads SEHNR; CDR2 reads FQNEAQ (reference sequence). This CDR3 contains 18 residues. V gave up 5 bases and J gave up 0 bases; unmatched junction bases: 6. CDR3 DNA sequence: TGTGCCAGCAGCGACCTGGGACTAGCGGTCTCTGGGGCCAACGTCCTGACTTTC. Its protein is CASSDLGLAVSGANVLTF.

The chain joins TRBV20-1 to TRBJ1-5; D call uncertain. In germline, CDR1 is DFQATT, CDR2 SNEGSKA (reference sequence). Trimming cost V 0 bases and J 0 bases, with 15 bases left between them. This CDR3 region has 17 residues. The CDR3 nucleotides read TGCAGTGCTAGAGATATCTTCCGAGGGTATAGCAATCAGCCCCAGCATTTT. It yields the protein CSARDIFRGYSNQPQHF.

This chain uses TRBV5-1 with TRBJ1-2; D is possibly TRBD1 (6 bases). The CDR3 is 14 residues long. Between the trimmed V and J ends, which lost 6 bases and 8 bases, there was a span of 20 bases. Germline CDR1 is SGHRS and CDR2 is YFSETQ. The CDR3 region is CASKGGDSTKGYTF. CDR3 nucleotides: TGCGCCAGCAAGGGGGGCGACAGTACGAAAGGCTACACCTTC. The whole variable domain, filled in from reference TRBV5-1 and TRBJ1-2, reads KAGVTQTPRYLIKTRGQQVTLSCSPISGHRSVSWYQQTPGQGLQFLFEYFSETQRNKGNFPGRFSGRQFSNSRSEMNVSTLELGDSALYLCASKGGDSTKGYTFGSGTRLTVV.

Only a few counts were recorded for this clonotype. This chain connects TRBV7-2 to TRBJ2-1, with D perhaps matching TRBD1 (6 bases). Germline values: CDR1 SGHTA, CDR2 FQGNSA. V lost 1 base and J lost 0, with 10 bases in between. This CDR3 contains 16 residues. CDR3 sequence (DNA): TGTGCCAGCAGCTTAGACGGCAGGGGCTCCTACAATGAGCAGTTCTTC. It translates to CASSLDGRGSYNEQFF.

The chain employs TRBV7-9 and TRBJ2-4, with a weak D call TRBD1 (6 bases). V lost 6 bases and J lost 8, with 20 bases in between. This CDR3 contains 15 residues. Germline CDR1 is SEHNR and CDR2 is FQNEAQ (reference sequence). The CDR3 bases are TGTGCCAGCAGTAAGGTATTGGACAGAGATTACATTCAGTACTTC. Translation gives CASSKVLDRDYIQYF.

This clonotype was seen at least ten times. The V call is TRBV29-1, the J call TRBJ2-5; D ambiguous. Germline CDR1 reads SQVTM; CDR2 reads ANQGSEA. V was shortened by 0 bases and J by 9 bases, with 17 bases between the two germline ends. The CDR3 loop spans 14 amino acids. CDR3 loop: CSVEEVKAVAAQYF. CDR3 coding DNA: TGCAGCGTTGAAGAGGTGAAGGCAGTTGCGGCCCAGTACTTC.

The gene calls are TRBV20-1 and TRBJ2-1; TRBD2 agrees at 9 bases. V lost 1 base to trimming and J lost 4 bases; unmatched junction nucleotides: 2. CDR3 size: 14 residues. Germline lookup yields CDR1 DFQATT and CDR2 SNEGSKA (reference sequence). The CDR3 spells CSARGSGGYNEQFF. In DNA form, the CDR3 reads TGCAGTGCTAGAGGGAGCGGGGGGTACAATGAGCAGTTCTTC.

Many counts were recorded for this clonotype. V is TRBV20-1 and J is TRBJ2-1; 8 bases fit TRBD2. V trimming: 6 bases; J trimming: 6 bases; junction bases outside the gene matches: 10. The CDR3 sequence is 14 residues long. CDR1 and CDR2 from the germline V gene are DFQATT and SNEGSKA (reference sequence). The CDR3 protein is CSAHRKRGINEQFF. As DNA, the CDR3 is TGCAGTGCGCACCGGAAGCGGGGGATCAATGAGCAGTTCTTC.

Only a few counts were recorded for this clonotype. CDR3 sequence: CASGRDSTDTQYF. DNA for the CDR3: TGTGCCAGCGGGAGGGACAGCACAGATACGCAGTATTTT. The chain employs TRBV7-3 and TRBJ2-3; 7 bases map to TRBD2. V dropped 8 bases and J dropped 0; count of bases not matched to a gene: 2. The CDR3 totals 13 residues. The germline CDR1 and CDR2 sequences are SGHTA and FQGTGA.

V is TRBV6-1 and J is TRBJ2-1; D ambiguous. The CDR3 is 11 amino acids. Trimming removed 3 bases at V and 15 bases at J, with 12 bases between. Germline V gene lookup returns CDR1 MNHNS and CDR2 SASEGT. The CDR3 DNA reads TGTGCCAGCAGTGAGAGGACCCTTCCGTTCTTC. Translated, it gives CASSERTLPFF.

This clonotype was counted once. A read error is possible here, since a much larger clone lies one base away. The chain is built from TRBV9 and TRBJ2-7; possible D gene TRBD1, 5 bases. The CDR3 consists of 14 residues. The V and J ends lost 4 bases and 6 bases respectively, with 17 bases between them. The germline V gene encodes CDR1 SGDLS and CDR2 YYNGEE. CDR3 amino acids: CASSFTDTDGEQYF. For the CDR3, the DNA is TGTGCCAGCAGCTTTACGGACACGGATGGCGAGCAGTACTTC.

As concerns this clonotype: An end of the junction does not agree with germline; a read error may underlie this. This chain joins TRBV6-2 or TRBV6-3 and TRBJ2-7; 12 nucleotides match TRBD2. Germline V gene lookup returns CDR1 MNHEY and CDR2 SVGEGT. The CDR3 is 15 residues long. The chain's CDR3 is CPSRATSGGTYEQYF. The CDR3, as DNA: TGTCCCAGCAGGGCGACTAGCGGGGGTACCTACGAGCAGTACTTC.

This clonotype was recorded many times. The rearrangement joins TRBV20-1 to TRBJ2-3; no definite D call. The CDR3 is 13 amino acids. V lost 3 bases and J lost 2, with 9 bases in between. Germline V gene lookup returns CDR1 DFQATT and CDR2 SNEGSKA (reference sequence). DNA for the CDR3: TGCAGTGCTAGGGACCTTGCCACAGATACGCAGTATTTT. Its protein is CSARDLATDTQYF.

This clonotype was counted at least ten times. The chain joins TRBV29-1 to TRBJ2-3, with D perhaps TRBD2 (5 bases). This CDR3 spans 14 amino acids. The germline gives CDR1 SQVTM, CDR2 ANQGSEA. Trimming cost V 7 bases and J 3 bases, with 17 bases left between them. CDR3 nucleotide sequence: TGCAGCGCTGGAGGAGGAGTGGGGACAGATACGCAGTATTTT. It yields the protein CSAGGGVGTDTQYF.

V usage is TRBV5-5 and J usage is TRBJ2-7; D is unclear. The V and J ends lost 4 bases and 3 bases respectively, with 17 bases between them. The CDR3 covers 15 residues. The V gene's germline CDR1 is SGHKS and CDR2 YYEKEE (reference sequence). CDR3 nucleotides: TGTGCCAGCAGCGCGCGTAACTCACCAAGCTACGAGCAGTACGTC. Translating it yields CASSARNSPSYEQYV.

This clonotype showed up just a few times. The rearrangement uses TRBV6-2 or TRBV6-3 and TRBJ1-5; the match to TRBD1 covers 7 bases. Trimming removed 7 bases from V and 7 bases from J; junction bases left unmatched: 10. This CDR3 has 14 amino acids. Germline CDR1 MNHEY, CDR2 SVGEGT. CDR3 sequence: CASMRWQGGQPQHF. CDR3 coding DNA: TGTGCCAGCATGAGATGGCAGGGGGGACAGCCCCAGCATTTT.

The CDR3 nucleotides read TGCAGCGTTGAAAGTAGACAGCCAGGCTACACCTTC. Residues: CSVESRQPGYTF. The V and J genes are TRBV29-1 and TRBJ1-2; D perhaps matches TRBD1 (5 bases). Trimming took 2 bases from V and 8 from J, leaving 12 bases between them. Per the germline V gene, CDR1 is SQVTM and CDR2 is ANQGSEA. This CDR3 is built from 12 residues.

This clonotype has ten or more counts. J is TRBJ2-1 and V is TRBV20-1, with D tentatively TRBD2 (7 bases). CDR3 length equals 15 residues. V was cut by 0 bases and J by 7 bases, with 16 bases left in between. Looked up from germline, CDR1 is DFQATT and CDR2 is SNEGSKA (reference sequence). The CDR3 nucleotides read TGCAGTGCTAGAGATTCGAGGGGGGGCAGGAATGAGCAGTTCTTC. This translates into CSARDSRGGRNEQFF.

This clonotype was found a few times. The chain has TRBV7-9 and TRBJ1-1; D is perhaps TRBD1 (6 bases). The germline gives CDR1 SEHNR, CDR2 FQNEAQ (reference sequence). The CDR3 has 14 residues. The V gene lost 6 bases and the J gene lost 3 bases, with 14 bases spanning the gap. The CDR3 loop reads CASSFLEGDTEAFF. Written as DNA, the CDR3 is TGTGCCAGCAGTTTTCTCGAGGGGGACACTGAAGCTTTCTTT.

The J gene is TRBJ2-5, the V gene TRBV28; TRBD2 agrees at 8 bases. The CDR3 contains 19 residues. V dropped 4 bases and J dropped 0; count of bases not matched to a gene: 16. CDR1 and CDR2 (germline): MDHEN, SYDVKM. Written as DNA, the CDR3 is TGTGCCAGCAGTTCCCCCCCAGACGGGGCGGGGGGCAACCAAGAGACCCAGTACTTC. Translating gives CASSSPPDGAGGNQETQYF.

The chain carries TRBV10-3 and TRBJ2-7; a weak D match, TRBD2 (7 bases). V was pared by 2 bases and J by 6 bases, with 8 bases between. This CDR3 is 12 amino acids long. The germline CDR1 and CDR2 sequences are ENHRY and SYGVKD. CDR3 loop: CAISEGGAEQYF. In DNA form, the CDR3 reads TGTGCCATCAGTGAGGGGGGGGCCGAGCAGTACTTC.

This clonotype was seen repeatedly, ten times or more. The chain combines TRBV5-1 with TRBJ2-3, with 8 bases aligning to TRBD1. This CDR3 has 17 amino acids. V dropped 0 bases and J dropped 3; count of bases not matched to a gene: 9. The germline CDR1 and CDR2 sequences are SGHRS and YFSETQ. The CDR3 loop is CASSLEGDRGGTDTQYF. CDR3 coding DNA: TGCGCCAGCAGCTTGGAGGGCGACAGGGGTGGAACAGATACGCAGTATTTT.